This T cell receptor (beta chain) stems from a study of T cells in Graves' hyperthyroidism and ophthalmopathy. About the study: Peripheral blood was secured at the point of initial diagnosis, before any treatment.

Regions amplified from RNA transcripts were the TCR beta CDR3 regions. The TCR CDR3 was amplified in a first-round RT-PCR using the HTBI primer set. TCRdb reprocessed the multiplex PCR reads with MiXCR, giving one entry per CDR3 protein. Altogether about 600,000 distinct CDR3 sequences are present, approximately 14% being singletons, with the ten largest covering 7.1%. This CDR3 is built from 14 residues. V lost 4 bases, J lost 3 bases, and 10 bases lay in between. Germline V lookup: CDR1 SEHNR, CDR2 FQNEAQ (reference sequence). This clonotype originated in a young woman with Graves' ophthalmopathy. The genes are TRBV7-9 and TRBJ2-1; weak D call: TRBD1 (5 bases). Input material: blood. CDR3 nucleotide sequence: TGTGCCAGCAGCTCCGCGGACAACTACAATGAGCAGTTCTTC. Amino acids: CASSSADNYNEQFF.